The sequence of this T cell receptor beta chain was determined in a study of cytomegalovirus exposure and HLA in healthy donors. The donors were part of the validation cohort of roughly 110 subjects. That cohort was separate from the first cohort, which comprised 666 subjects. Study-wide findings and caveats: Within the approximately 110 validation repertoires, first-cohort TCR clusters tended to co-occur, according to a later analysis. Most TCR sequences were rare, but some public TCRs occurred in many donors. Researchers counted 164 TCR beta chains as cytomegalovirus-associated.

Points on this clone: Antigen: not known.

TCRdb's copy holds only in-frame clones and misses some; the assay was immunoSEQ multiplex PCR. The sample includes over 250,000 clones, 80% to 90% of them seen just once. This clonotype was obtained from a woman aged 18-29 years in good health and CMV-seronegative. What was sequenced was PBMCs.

CDR3 bases: TGTGCCAGCAGTGAACCAGGGGGCCGTATCACCGGGGAGCTGTTTTTT. Translation gives CASSEPGGRITGELFF. The chain uses TRBV2 and TRBJ2-2; 8 bases are a match to TRBD1. This CDR3 has 16 amino acids. V dropped 2 bases and J dropped 4; count of bases not matched to a gene: 6. Germline V gene lookup returns CDR1 SNHLY and CDR2 FYNNEI.